This T cell receptor beta chain was observed in a study of T-cell reconstitution after alpha-beta-depleted transplantation in children. Overall study findings and caveats: For some patients, TCRbeta diversity was high at day 60 because of recipient T cells and thymic progenitors that survived. Expanded graft clones, several hundred of them, were reportedly the source of alpha-beta T cells about two months after transplant. Most T-cell counts and diversity one year after the transplant came from T cells that were newly produced.

A TCRbeta library incorporating unique molecular identifiers was prepared. TCRdb used MiXCR to reprocess the PCR reads, holding one entry per CDR3 protein. The sample comprises 480,000 or so distinct CDR3 sequences, more than 9% of which are singletons, and around 2% rests with the top ten. The CDR3 is made up of 15 amino acids. V dropped 5 bases and J dropped 2; count of bases not matched to a gene: 6. CDR1 and CDR2 from the germline V gene are LGHDT and YNNKEL (reference sequence). This clonotype was seen many times. Its cognate antigen is unknown. Specimen: PBMCs, collected before TCRalphabeta/CD19-depleted stem cell transplant. The source of this sequence is a child younger than 10 with inherited bone marrow failure, due to receive a stem cell transplant. The chain employs TRBV3-1 and TRBJ2-1; 7 bases agree with TRBD2. This chain's CDR3 is CASSKGAGPYNEQFF. CDR3 DNA: TGTGCCAGCAGCAAGGGAGCGGGGCCCTACAATGAGCAGTTCTTC.